This section outlines one T cell receptor beta chain sequence together with its context. What it binds is unknown. These data originate in a study of tumor-infiltrating lymphocytes in localized non-small cell lung cancer. The study's findings and limits: Each assay used a separate piece of the same tissue. Tumors had more T cell infiltration than uninvolved lung, per TCRbeta sequencing and CD3 counts.

Data came from immunoSEQ multiplex PCR; TCRdb stores just in-frame clones and leaves some out. The data contain about 8,700 clones, approximately 82% of them singletons. The clonotype comes from a human donor with non-small cell lung cancer. The material sequenced was uninvolved lung tissue not adjacent to the tumor.

In DNA form, the CDR3 reads TGTGCCAGCAGTTTCGAACACTCTGGGGCCAACGTCCTGACTTTC. Translating gives CASSFEHSGANVLTF. This chain uses TRBV28 with TRBJ2-6; D unclear. The CDR3 consists of 15 residues. Looked up from germline, CDR1 is MDHEN and CDR2 is SYDVKM. The ends were cut back, 3 bases at V and 0 bases at J, with 6 bases in the middle. The whole variable domain, filled in from reference TRBV28 and TRBJ2-6, reads DVKVTQSSRYLVKRTGEKVFLECVQDMDHENMFWYRQDPGLGLRLIYFSYDVKMKEKGDIPEGYSVSREKKERFSLILESASTNQTSMYLCASSFEHSGANVLTFGAGSRLTVL.